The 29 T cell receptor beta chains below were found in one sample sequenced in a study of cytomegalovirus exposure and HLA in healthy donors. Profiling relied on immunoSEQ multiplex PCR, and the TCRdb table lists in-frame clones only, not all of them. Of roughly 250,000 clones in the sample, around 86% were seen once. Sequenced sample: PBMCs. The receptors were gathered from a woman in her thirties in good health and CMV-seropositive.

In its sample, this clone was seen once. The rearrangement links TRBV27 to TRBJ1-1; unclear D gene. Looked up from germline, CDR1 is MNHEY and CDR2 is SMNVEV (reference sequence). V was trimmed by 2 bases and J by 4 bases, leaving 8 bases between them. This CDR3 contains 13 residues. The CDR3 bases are TGTGCCAGCAGTTTAGCCGTCGGCACTGAAGCTTTCTTT. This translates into CASSLAVGTEAFF.

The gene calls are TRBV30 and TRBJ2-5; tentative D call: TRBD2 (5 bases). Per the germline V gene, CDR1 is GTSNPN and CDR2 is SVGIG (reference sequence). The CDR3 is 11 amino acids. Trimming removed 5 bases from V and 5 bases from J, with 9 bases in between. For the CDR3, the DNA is TGTGCCTGGGGCTCGGGGGAGACCCAGTACTTC. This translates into CAWGSGETQYF.

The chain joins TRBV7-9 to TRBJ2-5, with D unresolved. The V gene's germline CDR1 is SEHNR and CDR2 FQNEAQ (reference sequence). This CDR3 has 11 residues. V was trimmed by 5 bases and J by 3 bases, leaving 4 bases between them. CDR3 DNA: TGTGCCAGCAGCGTAAAAGAGACCCAGTACTTC. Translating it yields CASSVKETQYF.

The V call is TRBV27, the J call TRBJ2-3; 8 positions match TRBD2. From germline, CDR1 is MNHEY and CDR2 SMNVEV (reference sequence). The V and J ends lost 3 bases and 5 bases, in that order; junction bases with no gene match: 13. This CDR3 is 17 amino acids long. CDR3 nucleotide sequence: TGTGCCAGCAGTTTTCACACTAGCGGCTTCCGAGAAGATACGCAGTATTTT. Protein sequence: CASSFHTSGFREDTQYF.

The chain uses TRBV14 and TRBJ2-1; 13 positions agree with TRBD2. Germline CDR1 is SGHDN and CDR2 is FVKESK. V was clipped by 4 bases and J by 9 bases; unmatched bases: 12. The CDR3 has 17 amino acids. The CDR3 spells CASSLVGGLAGLGEQFF. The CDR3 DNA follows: TGTGCCAGCAGCCTTGTCGGGGGACTAGCGGGATTGGGTGAGCAGTTCTTC.

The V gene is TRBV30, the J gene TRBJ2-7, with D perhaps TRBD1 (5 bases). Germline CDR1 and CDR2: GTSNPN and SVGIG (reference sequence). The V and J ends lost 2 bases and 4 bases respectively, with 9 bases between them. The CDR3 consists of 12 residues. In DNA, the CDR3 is TGTGCCTGGAGTCCACAGGATTACGAGCAGTACTTC. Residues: CAWSPQDYEQYF.

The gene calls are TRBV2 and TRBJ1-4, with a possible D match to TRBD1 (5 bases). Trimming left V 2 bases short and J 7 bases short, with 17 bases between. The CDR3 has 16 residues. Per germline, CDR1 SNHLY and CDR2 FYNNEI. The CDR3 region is CASSEWGGAQFEKLFF. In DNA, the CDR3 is TGTGCCAGCAGTGAATGGGGAGGGGCACAATTTGAAAAACTGTTTTTT.

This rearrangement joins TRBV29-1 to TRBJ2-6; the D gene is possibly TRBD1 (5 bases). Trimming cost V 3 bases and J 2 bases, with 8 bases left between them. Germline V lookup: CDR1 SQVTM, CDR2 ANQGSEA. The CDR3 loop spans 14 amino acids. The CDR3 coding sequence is TGCAGCGTTGATGCACAGGCTGGGGCCAACGTCCTGACTTTC. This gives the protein CSVDAQAGANVLTF.

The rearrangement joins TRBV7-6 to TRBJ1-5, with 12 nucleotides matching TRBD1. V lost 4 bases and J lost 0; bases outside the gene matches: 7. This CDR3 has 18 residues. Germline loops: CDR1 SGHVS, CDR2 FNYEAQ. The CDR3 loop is CASSYGTGGPYSNQPQHF. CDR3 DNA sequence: TGTGCCAGCAGCTACGGGACAGGGGGCCCATATAGCAATCAGCCCCAGCATTTT. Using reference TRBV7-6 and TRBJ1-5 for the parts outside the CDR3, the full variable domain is GAGVSQSPRYKVTKRGQDVALRCDPISGHVSLYWYRQALGQGPEFLTYFNYEAQQDKSGLPNDRFSAERPEGSISTLTIQRTEQRDSAMYRCASSYGTGGPYSNQPQHFGDGTRLSIL.

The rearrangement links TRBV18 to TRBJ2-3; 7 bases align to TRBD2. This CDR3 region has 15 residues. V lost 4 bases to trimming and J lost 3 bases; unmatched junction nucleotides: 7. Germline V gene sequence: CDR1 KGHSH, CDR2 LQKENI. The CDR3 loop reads CASSLGGGSTDTQYF. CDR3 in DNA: TGTGCCAGCTCACTGGGCGGCGGGAGTACAGATACGCAGTATTTT.

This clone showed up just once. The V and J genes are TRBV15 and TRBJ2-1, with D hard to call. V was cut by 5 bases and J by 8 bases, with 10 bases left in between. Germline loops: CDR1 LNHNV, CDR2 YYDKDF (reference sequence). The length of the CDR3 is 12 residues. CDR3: CATSGLADEQFF. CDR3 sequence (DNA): TGTGCCACCAGCGGTCTCGCGGATGAGCAGTTCTTC. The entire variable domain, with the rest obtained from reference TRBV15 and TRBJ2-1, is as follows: DAMVIQNPRYQVTQFGKPVTLSCSQTLNHNVMYWYQQKSSQAPKLLFHYYDKDFNNEADTPDNFQSRRPNTSFCFLDIRSPGLGDTAMYLCATSGLADEQFFGPGTRLTVL.

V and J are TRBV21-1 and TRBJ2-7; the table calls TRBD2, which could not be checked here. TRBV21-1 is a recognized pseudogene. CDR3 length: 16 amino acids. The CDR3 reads CASSKAVMVLSYEQYF. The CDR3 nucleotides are TGTGCCAGCAGCAAAGCGGTCATGGTACTCTCCTACGAGCAGTACTTC.

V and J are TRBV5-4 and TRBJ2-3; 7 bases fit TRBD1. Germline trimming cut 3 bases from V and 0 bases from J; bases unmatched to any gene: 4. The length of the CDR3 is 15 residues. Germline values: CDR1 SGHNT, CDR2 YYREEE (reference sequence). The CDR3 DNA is TGTGCCAGCAGCTCTCAGACAGGGAGCACAGATACGCAGTATTTT. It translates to CASSSQTGSTDTQYF.

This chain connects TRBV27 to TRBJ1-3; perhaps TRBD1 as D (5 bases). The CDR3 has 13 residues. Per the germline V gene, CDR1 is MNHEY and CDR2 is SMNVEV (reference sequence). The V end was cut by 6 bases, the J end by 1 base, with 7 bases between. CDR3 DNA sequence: TGTGCCAGCAGAGGGGCTTCTGGAAACACCATATATTTT. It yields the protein CASRGASGNTIYF.

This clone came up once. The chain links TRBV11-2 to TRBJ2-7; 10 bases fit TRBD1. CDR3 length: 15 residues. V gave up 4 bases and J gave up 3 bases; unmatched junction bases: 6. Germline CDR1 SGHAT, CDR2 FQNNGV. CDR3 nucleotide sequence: TGTGCCAGCAGCTGGTCCCGGGACAGGGGCTACGAGCAGTACTTC. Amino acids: CASSWSRDRGYEQYF.

CDR3 region: CSVQRSSYEQYF. In nucleotides, the CDR3 is TGCAGCGTCCAGCGGAGCTCCTACGAGCAGTACTTC. The chain links TRBV29-1 to TRBJ2-7, with TRBD2 as a possible D gene (5 bases). Trimming shortened V by 6 bases and J by 0 bases, and 9 bases separated the two germline ends. Germline CDR1 SQVTM, CDR2 ANQGSEA. This CDR3 spans 12 amino acids.

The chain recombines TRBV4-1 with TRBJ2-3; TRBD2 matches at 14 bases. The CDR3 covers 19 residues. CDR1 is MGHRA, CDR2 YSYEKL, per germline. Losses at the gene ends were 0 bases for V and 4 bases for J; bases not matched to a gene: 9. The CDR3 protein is CASSQDPGLAGVAPDTQYF. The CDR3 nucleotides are TGCGCCAGCAGCCAAGACCCGGGACTAGCGGGAGTAGCCCCAGATACGCAGTATTTT.

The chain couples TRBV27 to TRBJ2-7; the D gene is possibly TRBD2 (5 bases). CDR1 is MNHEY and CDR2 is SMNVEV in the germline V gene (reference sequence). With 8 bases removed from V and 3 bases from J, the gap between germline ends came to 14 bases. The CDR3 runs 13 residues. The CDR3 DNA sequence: TGTGCCAGCGGAGGACTCGACAACTACGAGCAGTACTTC. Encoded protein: CASGGLDNYEQYF.

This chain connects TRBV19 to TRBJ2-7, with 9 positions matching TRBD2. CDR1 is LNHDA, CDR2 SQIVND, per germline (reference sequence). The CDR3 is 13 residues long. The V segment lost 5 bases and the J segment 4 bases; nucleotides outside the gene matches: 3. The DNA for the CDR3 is TGTGCCAGTAGTCCGCTAGCGGGGTACGAGCAGTACTTC. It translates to CASSPLAGYEQYF. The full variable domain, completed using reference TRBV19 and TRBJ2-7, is DGGITQSPKYLFRKEGQNVTLSCEQNLNHDAMYWYRQDPGQGLRLIYYSQIVNDFQKGDIAEGYSVSREKKESFPLTVTSAQKNPTAFYLCASSPLAGYEQYFGPGTRLTVT.

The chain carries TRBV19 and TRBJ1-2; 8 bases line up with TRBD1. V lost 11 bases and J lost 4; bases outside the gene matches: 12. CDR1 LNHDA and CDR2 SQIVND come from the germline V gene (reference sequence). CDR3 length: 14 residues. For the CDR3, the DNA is TGTGCCGGTTCCGACAGGGGTTCCGCCTATGGCTACACCTTC. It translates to CAGSDRGSAYGYTF.

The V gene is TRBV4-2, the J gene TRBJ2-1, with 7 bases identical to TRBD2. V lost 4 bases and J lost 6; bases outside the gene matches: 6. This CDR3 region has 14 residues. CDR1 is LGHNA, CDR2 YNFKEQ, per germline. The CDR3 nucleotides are TGTGCCAGCAGCCTCCTAGCGGCTACCAATGAGCAGTTCTTC. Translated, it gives CASSLLAATNEQFF.

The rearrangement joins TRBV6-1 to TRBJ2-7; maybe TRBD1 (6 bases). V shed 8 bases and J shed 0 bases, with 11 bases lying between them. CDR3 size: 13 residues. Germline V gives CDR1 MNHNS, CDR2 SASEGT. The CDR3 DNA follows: TGTGCCAGCCTTCACAGGGCCTCCTACGAGCAGTACTTC. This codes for CASLHRASYEQYF.

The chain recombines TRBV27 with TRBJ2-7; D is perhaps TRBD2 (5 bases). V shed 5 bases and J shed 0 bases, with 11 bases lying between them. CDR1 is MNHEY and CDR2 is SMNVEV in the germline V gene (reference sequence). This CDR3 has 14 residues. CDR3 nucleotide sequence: TGTGCCAGCAGTCGGACTGCGAGCTCCTACGAGCAGTACTTC. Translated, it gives CASSRTASSYEQYF.

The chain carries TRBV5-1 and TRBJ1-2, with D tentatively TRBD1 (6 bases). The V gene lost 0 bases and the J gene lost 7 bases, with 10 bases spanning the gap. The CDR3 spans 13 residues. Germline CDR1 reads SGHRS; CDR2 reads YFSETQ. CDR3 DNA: TGCGCCAGCAGCTTGGACGACAGGAGTGGCTACACCTTC. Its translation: CASSLDDRSGYTF.

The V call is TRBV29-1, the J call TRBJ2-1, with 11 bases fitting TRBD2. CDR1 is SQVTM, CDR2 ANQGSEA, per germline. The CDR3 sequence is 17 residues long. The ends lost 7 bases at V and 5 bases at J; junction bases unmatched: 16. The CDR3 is CSARTLLLAGEDNEQFF. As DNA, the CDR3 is TGCAGCGCCCGAACCTTATTACTAGCGGGAGAAGACAATGAGCAGTTCTTC.

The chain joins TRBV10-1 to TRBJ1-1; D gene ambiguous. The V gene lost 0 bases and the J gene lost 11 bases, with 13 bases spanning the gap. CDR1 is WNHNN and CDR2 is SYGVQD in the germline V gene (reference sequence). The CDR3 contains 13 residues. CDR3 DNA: TGCGCCAGCAGTGAGTCTCTCGGGTTTAGGGCTTTCTTT. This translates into CASSESLGFRAFF.

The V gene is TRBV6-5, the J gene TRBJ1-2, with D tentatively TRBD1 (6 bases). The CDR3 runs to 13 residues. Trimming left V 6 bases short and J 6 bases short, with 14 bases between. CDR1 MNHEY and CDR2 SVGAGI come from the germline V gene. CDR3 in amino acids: CASRGSRGNGYTF. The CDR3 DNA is TGTGCCAGCAGGGGGAGCAGGGGTAATGGCTACACCTTC.

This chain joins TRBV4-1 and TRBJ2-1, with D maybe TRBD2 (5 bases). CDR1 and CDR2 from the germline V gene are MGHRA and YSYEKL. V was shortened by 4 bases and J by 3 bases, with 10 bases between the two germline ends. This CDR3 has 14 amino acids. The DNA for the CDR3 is TGCGCCAGCAGCCCGCAACTAGTCTACAATGAGCAGTTCTTC. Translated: CASSPQLVYNEQFF.

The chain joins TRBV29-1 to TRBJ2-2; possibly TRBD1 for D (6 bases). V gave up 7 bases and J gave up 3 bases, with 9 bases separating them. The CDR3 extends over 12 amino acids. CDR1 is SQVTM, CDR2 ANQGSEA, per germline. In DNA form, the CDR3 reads TGCAGCGCTAGGACAGACACCGGGGAGCTGTTTTTT. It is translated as CSARTDTGELFF.